The subject of this entry is one T cell receptor beta chain. The data originate from a study of T cell changes during pregnancy in multiple sclerosis. V shed 5 bases, J shed 5 bases, and the junction held 9 bases outside the gene matches. The CDR3 has 15 residues. Germline V gives CDR1 PRHDT, CDR2 FYEKMQ (reference sequence). TCRdb keeps only in-frame clones here, not all; method: immunoSEQ multiplex PCR. The repertoire holds 70,000 or so clones, with 85% to 95% as singletons. The sequencing here drew on peripheral blood, taken in the third trimester of pregnancy. This chain connects TRBV13 to TRBJ2-5, with 9 bases matching TRBD2. This sequence originates from a female donor in good health, enrolled as a control in a pregnancy study. The CDR3 sequence is CASSIRTSEWETQYF. CDR3 DNA sequence: TGTGCCAGCAGCATCCGGACTAGCGAGTGGGAGACCCAGTACTTC.